The TCR beta chain under discussion was sequenced for a study of technical replicates of blood from a handful of donors. Sequenced by immunoSEQ multiplex PCR; TCRdb stores in-frame clones only, minus some. The profile shows around 13,000 clones, roughly 84% of them singletons. This clonotype was obtained from a human donor in good health. What was sequenced was PBMCs.

CDR3 nucleotides: TGTGCCAGCAGTTACCAGGGCAATCAGCCCCAGCATTTT. Its protein is CASSYQGNQPQHF. This chain connects TRBV6-5 to TRBJ1-5; D gene uncertain. The CDR3 totals 13 residues. Germline CDR1 is MNHEY and CDR2 is SVGAGI. V lost 2 bases and J 2 bases, leaving 4 bases between the germline ends.